Presented here are 19 T cell receptor beta chains from one specimen sequenced in a study of CD8+CD57+ T cells in acquired aplastic anemia. Using genomic DNA as the template, TCR beta VDJ and CDR3 profiling was carried out. MiXCR, applied by TCRdb to the reads, yields one record per CDR3 protein. The top ten clones hold around 2.3% of a sample with around 64,000 distinct CDR3 sequences, 50% to 70% of them seen once. Sequenced material: sorted CD4+, CD8+, or CD8+CD57+ T cells (not recorded which) from PBMCs. The receptors here all came from a human donor in good health, serving as a control.

This clonotype was seen many times. V and J are TRBV27 and TRBJ2-3, with unresolved D. The germline CDR1 and CDR2 sequences are MNHEY and SMNVEV (reference sequence). CDR3 length: 13 residues. Trimming took 6 bases from V and 2 from J, leaving 9 bases between them. Written as DNA, the CDR3 is TGTGCCAGCAGAACGGCTAACACAGATACGCAGTATTTT. Its translation: CASRTANTDTQYF.

This clonotype turned up a few times. This rearrangement joins TRBV10-1 to TRBJ2-6, with no clear D. The V gene lost 3 bases and the J gene lost 0 bases, with 0 bases spanning the gap. The CDR3 is 13 residues long. Germline loops: CDR1 WNHNN, CDR2 SYGVQD (reference sequence). The CDR3 loop reads CASSDSGANVLTF. In DNA, the CDR3 is TGCGCCAGCAGTGACTCTGGGGCCAACGTCCTGACTTTC.

The CDR3 DNA reads as TGTGCCACCAGAGTAGCGGGAGTTTACGAGCAGTACTTC. Residues: CATRVAGVYEQYF. The V and J genes are TRBV15 and TRBJ2-7; 9 bases align to TRBD2. The length of the CDR3 is 13 residues. Per germline, CDR1 LNHNV and CDR2 YYDKDF (reference sequence). The trim removed 6 bases at V and 4 bases at J, leaving 4 bases unmatched.

By its share, this clonotype is medium-sized. The rearrangement joins TRBV7-8 to TRBJ1-5; D possibly corresponds to TRBD1 (6 bases). V was clipped by 4 bases and J by 7 bases, with 11 bases between them. The CDR3 extends over 13 amino acids. Germline V CDR1 and CDR2: SGHVS, FQNEAQ. The CDR3 DNA reads TGTGCCAGCAGCTCCTACAGGGACCAGCCCCAGCATTTT. It encodes CASSSYRDQPQHF.

CDR3 in amino acids: CSAPGQLTTLNYGYTF. The CDR3 DNA reads as TGCAGTGCCCCGGGACAGCTTACTACCCTAAACTATGGCTACACCTTC. V gene TRBV20-1 combines with J gene TRBJ1-2, with TRBD1 matching over 7 bases. The junction had 15 bases not matched to a gene; V was cut back by 6 bases and J by 2 bases. Germline V gene lookup returns CDR1 DFQATT and CDR2 SNEGSKA (reference sequence). The CDR3 extends over 16 amino acids.

The chain recombines TRBV6-4 with TRBJ1-5, with a weak D call TRBD1 (6 bases). This CDR3 has 14 residues. The germline gives CDR1 MRHNA, CDR2 SNTAGT. V lost 3 bases and J lost 3, with 9 bases in between. Here the CDR3 DNA reads TGTGCCAGCAGTGATCAGGGGTACAATCAGCCCCAGCATTTT. Its protein product is CASSDQGYNQPQHF.

CDR3 amino acids: CASSLDPSSYEQYF. In DNA, the CDR3 is TGCGCCAGCAGCTTGGATCCAAGCTCCTACGAGCAGTACTTC. The J gene is TRBJ2-7, the V gene TRBV5-1; D gene unclear. V was shortened by 0 bases and J by 0 bases, with 7 bases between the two germline ends. The CDR3 loop spans 14 amino acids. Germline values: CDR1 SGHRS, CDR2 YFSETQ.

The table lists this clonotype with a count of one. The chain couples TRBV5-1 to TRBJ2-4, with 11 bases that match TRBD1. V was pared by 4 bases and J by 9 bases, with 12 bases of the junction left unmatched. Germline V gives CDR1 SGHRS, CDR2 YFSETQ. The CDR3 is 16 amino acids. The CDR3 region has the DNA TGCGCCAGCAGCGCCAGGACAGGGGGCGGCCTCGGCATTCAGTACTTC. This gives the protein CASSARTGGGLGIQYF.

This clonotype was detected ten times or more. The chain is built from TRBV7-9 and TRBJ2-5; D may be TRBD2 (7 bases). Between the trimmed V and J ends, which lost 5 bases and 2 bases, there was a span of 18 bases. The CDR3 is 16 residues long. CDR1 is SEHNR and CDR2 is FQNEAQ in the germline V gene (reference sequence). CDR3 sequence reads: CASSHPGASGQETQYF. The CDR3 nucleotides are TGTGCCAGCAGCCACCCAGGGGCTAGCGGACAAGAGACCCAGTACTTC.

V is TRBV29-1 and J is TRBJ1-4, with 7 bases that match TRBD1. In germline, CDR1 is SQVTM, CDR2 ANQGSEA. The V and J ends lost 4 bases and 4 bases, in that order; junction bases with no gene match: 6. This CDR3 is built from 14 residues. CDR3 nucleotide sequence: TGCAGCGTTGCAGGGGGGCAGGGTAATGAAAAACTGTTTTTT. Its translation: CSVAGGQGNEKLFF.

The V gene is TRBV7-9, the J gene TRBJ2-7; weak D call: TRBD1 (6 bases). CDR1 SEHNR and CDR2 FQNEAQ come from the germline V gene (reference sequence). V was cut by 5 bases and J by 4 bases, with 15 bases left in between. The CDR3 covers 14 residues. CDR3 coding DNA: TGTGCCAGCAGCCCACAGGGAAAGGGATACGAGCAGTACTTC. It translates to CASSPQGKGYEQYF.

DNA for the CDR3: TGTGCCACCAGCAGAGAAGGGGACGGAACTGAAGCTTTCTTT. The encoded protein is CATSREGDGTEAFF. This rearrangement joins TRBV15 to TRBJ1-1; maybe TRBD1 (5 bases). The CDR3 loop spans 14 amino acids. The V gene's germline CDR1 is LNHNV and CDR2 YYDKDF (reference sequence). Between the trimmed V and J ends, which lost 0 bases and 5 bases, there was a span of 10 bases.

In its sample, this clonotype is medium-sized. The CDR3 nucleotides read TGTGCCACGGGACCCTCCGCGAGGGAGACCCAGTACTTC. This gives the protein CATGPSARETQYF. The chain joins TRBV10-3 to TRBJ2-5; tentatively, D is TRBD1 or TRBD2 (5 bases each). This CDR3 is built from 13 residues. Germline loops: CDR1 ENHRY, CDR2 SYGVKD. Trimming cost V 10 bases and J 5 bases, with 17 bases left between them.

The chain combines TRBV25-1 with TRBJ2-5; D may match TRBD1 or TRBD2 (6 bases each). Trimming shortened V by 6 bases and J by 5 bases, and 13 bases separated the two germline ends. The CDR3 has 13 residues. Germline lookup yields CDR1 MGHDK and CDR2 SYGVNS. CDR3 sequence (DNA): TGTGCCAGCAGCGGAGGGGGAAGGGAGACCCAGTACTTC. Translating it yields CASSGGGRETQYF.

The chain recombines TRBV7-2 with TRBJ2-7, with 8 bases fitting TRBD1. The junction had 8 bases not matched to a gene; V was cut back by 5 bases and J by 5 bases. CDR3 length: 14 amino acids. CDR1 and CDR2 (germline): SGHTA, FQGNSA. For the CDR3, the DNA is TGTGCCAGCAGCGCCGACAGGGGAAGAAACGAGCAGTACTTC. It translates to CASSADRGRNEQYF.

This clonotype was found many times. This chain links TRBV9 with TRBJ1-6; tentatively, D is TRBD1 (5 bases). Germline V gene sequence: CDR1 SGDLS, CDR2 YYNGEE. Deletions cut 3 bases from V and 10 bases from J, with 20 bases between. The CDR3 has 16 amino acids. The DNA for the CDR3 is TGTGCCAGCAGCGGGGACGGGAGGGGAGGCAACTCACCCCTCCACTTT. This encodes CASSGDGRGGNSPLHF.

This chain joins TRBV13 and TRBJ1-2, with 9 bases identical to TRBD1. This CDR3 contains 14 residues. The germline gives CDR1 PRHDT, CDR2 FYEKMQ (reference sequence). V lost 5 bases, J lost 5 bases, and 6 bases stayed unmatched. The CDR3 nucleotides are TGTGCCAGCAGCCCCCAGACAGGGGGATATGGCTACACCTTC. Translation gives CASSPQTGGYGYTF.

The J gene is TRBJ1-2, the V gene TRBV11-1; 7 positions agree with TRBD1. This CDR3 is 17 amino acids long. Trimming at V came to 0 bases and at J to 4 bases, leaving 11 bases not matched to a gene. Germline assignment: CDR1 SGHAT and CDR2 FQDESV (reference sequence). The CDR3 sequence: CASSLARTGGFSYGYTF. DNA for the CDR3: TGTGCCAGCAGCTTAGCCCGGACAGGCGGATTCTCCTATGGCTACACCTTC.

V is TRBV5-4 and J is TRBJ1-2; the D is unclear. The CDR3 runs 13 residues. Germline V lookup: CDR1 SGHNT, CDR2 YYREEE (reference sequence). Trimming left V 4 bases short and J 4 bases short, with 11 bases between. CDR3 region: CASSARTIYGYTF. The CDR3 bases are TGTGCCAGCAGCGCAAGGACGATCTATGGCTACACCTTC.